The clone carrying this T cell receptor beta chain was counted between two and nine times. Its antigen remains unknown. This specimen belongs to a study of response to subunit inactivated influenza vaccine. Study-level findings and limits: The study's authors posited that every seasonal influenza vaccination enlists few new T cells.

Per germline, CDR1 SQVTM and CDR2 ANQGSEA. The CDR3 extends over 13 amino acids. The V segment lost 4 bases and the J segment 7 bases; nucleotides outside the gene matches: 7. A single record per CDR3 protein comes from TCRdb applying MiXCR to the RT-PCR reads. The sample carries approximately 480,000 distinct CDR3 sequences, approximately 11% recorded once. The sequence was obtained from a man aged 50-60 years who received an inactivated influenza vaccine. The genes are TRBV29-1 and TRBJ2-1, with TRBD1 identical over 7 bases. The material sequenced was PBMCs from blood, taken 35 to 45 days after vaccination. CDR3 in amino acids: CSVGGRGLNEQFF. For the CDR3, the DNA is TGCAGCGTTGGTGGTAGGGGGCTGAATGAGCAGTTCTTC.